This TCR beta chain was observed in a study of beta chain features in type 1 diabetes (dated by TCRdb to 2016 to 2019). At the level of the whole study: Mean age, gender distribution, total cell number and subset yield did not differ between patients and healthy donors. A total of approximately 99,000,000 sorted cells were examined across all samples, and RNA yield correlated strongly with the number of cells per subset. The study compared the TCRB repertoires of sorted circulating CD4+ T cell subsets in recently diagnosed type 1 diabetes patients with those in matched healthy donors. Whereas all 28 donors provided naive and central memory subsets, regulatory and stem cell-like memory subsets were isolated from just 8 patients and roughly eight healthy donors.

Each donor gave one peripheral blood draw, about 100 mL on average, collected into heparinised tubes. A BD FACSAria II and a panel including CD45RO, CCR7, CD25, CD127, CD95 and CD27 were used to sort naive, central memory, regulatory and stem cell-like memory CD4+ T cells. Purity was above 95% for every sorted population. PBMCs were separated immediately by Lymphoprep density gradient centrifugation and were stained directly, without being cultured. To minimize batch effects, samples were stained and sorted in pairs, one healthy donor with one patient per experiment. Overall results and qualifications from the work: At VDJ recombination sites, type 1 diabetes patients had fewer insertions and more deleted nucleotides, which implies abnormalities in thymic rearrangement. PCR might favor shorter templates, but patient and control samples were amplified and corrected together, so any skew would affect both groups equally. Because cDNA was sequenced instead of genomic DNA, activated cells with high expression could be over-represented, although the groups did not differ in activation or CD3 levels. In all four CD4+ subsets, TCRB CDR3 length was moderately but significantly shorter in type 1 diabetes patients. The naive, central memory and regulatory TCRB repertoires appeared to resemble one another more closely among patients than among healthy donors. Because the HLA sub-analyses included only small numbers of individuals, any influence of HLA type on TCRB rearrangement was left unresolved.

In its sample, this clone was seen a few times. Its antigen remains undetermined. No quality values exist for individual bases; no much larger clone is one base distant. All of the isolated RNA was reverse transcribed with the High Capacity cDNA Reverse Transcription Kit, so expressed TCRB transcripts were sequenced. Deep immunoSEQ sequencing was performed on naive, central memory and regulatory T cell samples, with an average of roughly 3.6 million total reads per sample. Sorted cells were lysed in RLT buffer and RNA was extracted with DNase-treated RNeasy Micro or Mini kits, depending on cell number. Each cell subset was processed on its own to prevent cross-contamination, while patient and healthy donor samples were processed together. The immunoSEQ multiplex PCR was used to amplify TCRB sequences from cDNA, generating 87-bp fragments that spanned the CDR3 region. Amplicons were sequenced on the Illumina HiSeq platform. The original pipeline was this. PCR bias was computationally corrected using synthetic template baselines, reads within Hamming distance 2 were collapsed, and singletons that could not be merged were discarded. Reads were aligned against IMGT to assign V, D and J genes, CDR3 length and insertions or deletions at six rearrangement sites. Within each subset, clonotype counts were normalized to sorted cell number, and only after that were true diversity and Gini coefficients computed with the tcR R package. The overlap coefficient, calculated on TCRB nucleotide sequences, was used to measure repertoire sharing. TCRdb re-hosts the immuneACCESS table, in-frame sequences only. Its copies lack some clones; in the studies checked, an unresolved V gene accounts for under half of them, and the cause for the rest is not known. V and J calls and clone size come straight from that table; D and trimming were deduced from the DNA. The sample profile shows around 170,000 clones; over 7.5% of them were found once. Roughly 2.5% of the sample rests with the top ten.

The sample was central memory CD4+ T cells from blood. The clonotype comes from a woman aged 18-35 years in good health.

This receptor has the CDR3 CASSYGRGGYTF. Here is the DNA: TGTGCCAGCAGTTACGGAAGGGGCGGCTACACCTTC. Here the chain combines TRBV6-5 and TRBJ1-2; a tentative D call is TRBD1 (5 bases match). From the cysteine through the phenylalanine, the CDR3 covers 12 amino acids. Only the CDR3 portion is preserved as DNA: 36 bases, with reading frame beginning at the first base. V drops 2 bases and J drops 8 bases, leaving 9 bases in between. CDR1 and CDR2, per the germline V gene, are MNHEY and SVGAGI.